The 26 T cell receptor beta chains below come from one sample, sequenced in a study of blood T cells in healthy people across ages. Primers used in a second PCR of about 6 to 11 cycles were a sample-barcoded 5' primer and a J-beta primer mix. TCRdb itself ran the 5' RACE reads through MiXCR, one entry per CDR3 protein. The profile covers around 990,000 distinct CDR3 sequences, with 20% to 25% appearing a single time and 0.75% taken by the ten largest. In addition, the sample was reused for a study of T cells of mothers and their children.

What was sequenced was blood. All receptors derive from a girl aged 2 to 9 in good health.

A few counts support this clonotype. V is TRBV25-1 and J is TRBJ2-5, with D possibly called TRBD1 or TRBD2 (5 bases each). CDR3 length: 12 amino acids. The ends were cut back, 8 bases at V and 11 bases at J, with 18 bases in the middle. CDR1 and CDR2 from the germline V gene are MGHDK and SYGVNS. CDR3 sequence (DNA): TGTGCCAGCGGGGGTGAGGGGATGAAGCAGTACTTC. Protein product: CASGGEGMKQYF.

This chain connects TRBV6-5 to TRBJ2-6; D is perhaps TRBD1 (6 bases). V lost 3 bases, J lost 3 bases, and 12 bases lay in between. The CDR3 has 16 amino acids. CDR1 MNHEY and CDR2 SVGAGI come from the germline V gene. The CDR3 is CASSYGGAGGANVLTF. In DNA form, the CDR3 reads TGTGCCAGCAGTTATGGGGGCGCGGGTGGGGCCAACGTCCTGACTTTC.

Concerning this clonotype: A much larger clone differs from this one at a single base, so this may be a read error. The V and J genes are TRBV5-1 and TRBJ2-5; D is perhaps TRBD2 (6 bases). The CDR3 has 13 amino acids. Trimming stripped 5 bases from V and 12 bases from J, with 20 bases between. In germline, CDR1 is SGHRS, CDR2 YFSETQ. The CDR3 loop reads CASSSEGTAEKYF. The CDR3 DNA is TGCGCCAGCAGTTCGGAGGGAACGGCAGAAAAGTACTTC.

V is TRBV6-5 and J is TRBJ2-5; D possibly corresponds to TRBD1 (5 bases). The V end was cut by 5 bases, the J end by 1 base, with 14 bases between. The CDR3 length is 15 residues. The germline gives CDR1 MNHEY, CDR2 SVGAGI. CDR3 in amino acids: CASSAPGRGQETQYF. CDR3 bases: TGTGCCAGCAGTGCCCCGGGTAGGGGCCAAGAGACCCAGTACTTC.

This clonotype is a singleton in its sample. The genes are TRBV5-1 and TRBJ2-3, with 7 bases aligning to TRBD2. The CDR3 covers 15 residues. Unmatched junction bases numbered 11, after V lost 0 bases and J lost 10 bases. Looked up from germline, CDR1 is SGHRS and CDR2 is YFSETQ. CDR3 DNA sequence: TGCGCCAGCAGCTTGGCGGGGGACCGCGGGGGAGCGCAGTATTTT. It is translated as CASSLAGDRGGAQYF.

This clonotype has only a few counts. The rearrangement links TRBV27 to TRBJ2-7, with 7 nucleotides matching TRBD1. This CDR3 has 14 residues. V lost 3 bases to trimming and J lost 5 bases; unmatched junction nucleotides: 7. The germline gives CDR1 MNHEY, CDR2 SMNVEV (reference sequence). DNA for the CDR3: TGTGCCAGCAGTTTTAAGAGGGGGCACAACGAGCAGTACTTC. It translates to CASSFKRGHNEQYF.

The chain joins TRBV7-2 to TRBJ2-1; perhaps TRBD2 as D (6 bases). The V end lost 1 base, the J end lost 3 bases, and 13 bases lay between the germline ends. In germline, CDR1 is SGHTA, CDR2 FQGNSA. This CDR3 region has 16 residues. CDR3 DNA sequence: TGTGCCAGCAGCTTAGTCGCGGGAACCCACTACAATGAGCAGTTCTTC. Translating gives CASSLVAGTHYNEQFF.

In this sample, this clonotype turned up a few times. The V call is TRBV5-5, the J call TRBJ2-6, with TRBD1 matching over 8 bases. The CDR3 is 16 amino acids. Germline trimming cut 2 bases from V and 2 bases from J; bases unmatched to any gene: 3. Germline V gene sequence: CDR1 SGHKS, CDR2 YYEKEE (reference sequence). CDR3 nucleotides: TGTGCCAGCAGCTTCAGGGGGCCGACTGGGGCCAACGTCCTGACTTTC. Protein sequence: CASSFRGPTGANVLTF.

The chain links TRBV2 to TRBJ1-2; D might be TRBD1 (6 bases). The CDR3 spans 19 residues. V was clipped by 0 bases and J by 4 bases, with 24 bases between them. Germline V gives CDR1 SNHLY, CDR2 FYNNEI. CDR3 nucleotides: TGTGCCAGCAGTGAAGCGCTAGGACAGACCGGGGGGACTTCCTATGGCTACACCTTC. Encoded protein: CASSEALGQTGGTSYGYTF.

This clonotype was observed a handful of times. The CDR3 nucleotides read TGTGCCAGCAGCTTGGGAGGGACCCTCACAGATACGCAGTATTTT. Encoded protein: CASSLGGTLTDTQYF. The J gene is TRBJ2-3, the V gene TRBV13; 7 bases align to TRBD2. CDR3 length: 15 residues. The germline V gene has CDR1 PRHDT and CDR2 FYEKMQ (reference sequence). J was trimmed by 2 bases and V by 3 bases; bases with no gene match: 5.

The chain's CDR3 is CASSPQGVEEQYF. The CDR3 DNA follows: TGTGCCAGCAGCCCTCAGGGGGTTGAGGAGCAGTACTTC. The genes are TRBV7-9 and TRBJ2-7; 7 nucleotides line up with TRBD1. Trimming cost V 5 bases and J 7 bases; bases outside gene matches: 8. The CDR3 totals 13 residues. Per germline, CDR1 SEHNR and CDR2 FQNEAQ (reference sequence).

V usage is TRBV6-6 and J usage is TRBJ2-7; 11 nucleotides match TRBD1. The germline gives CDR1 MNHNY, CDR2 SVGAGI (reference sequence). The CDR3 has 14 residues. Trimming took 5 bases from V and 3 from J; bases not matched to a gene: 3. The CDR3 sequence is CASSGTGGDYEQYF. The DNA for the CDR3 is TGTGCCAGCAGTGGGACAGGGGGGGACTACGAGCAGTACTTC.

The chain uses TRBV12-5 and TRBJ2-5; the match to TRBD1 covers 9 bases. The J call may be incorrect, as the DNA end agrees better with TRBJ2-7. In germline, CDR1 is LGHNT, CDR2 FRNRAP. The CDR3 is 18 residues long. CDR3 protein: CASGPGQGLLGHSYEQYF. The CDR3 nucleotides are TGTGCTAGTGGTCCGGGACAGGGCTTACTCGGCCACTCCTACGAGCAGTACTTC.

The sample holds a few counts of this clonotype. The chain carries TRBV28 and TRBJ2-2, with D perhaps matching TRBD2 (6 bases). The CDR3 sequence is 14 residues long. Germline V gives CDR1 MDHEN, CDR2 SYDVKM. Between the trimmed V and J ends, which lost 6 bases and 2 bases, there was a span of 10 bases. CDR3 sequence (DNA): TGTGCCAGCAGCTTGACTAGAAACACCGGGGAGCTGTTTTTT. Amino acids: CASSLTRNTGELFF.

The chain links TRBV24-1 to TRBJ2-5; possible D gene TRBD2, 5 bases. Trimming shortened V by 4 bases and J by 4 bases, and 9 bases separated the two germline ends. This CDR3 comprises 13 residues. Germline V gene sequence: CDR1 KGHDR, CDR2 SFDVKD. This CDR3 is CATSDGVGETQYF. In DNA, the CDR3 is TGTGCCACCAGTGACGGGGTAGGAGAGACCCAGTACTTC.

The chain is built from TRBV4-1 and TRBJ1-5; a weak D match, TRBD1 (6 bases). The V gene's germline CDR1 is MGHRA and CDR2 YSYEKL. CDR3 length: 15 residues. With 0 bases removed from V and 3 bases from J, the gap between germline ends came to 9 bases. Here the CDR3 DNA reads TGCGCCAGCAGCCAAGAAAACAGGGCCAATCAGCCCCAGCATTTT. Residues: CASSQENRANQPQHF.

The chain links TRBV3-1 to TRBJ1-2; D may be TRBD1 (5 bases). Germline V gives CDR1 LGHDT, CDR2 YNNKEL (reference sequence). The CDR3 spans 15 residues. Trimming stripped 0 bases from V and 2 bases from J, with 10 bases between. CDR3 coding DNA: TGTGCCAGCAGCCAAGAACCAGGGAACAACTATGGCTACACCTTC. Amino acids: CASSQEPGNNYGYTF.

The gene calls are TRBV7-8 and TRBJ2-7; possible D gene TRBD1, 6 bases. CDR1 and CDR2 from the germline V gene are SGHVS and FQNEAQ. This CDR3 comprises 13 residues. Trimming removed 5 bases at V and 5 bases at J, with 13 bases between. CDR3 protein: CASSDRFKNEQYF. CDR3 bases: TGTGCCAGCAGCGACAGGTTTAAGAACGAGCAGTACTTC.

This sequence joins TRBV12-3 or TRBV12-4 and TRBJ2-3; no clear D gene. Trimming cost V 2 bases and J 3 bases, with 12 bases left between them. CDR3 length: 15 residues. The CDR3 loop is CASSLTRGKTDTQYF. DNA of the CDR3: TGTGCCAGCAGTTTAACCAGAGGAAAAACAGATACGCAGTATTTT.

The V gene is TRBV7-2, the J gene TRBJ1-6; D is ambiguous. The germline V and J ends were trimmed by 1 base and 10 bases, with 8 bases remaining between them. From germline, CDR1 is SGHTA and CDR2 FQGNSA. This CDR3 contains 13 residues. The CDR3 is CASSLEGRSPLHF. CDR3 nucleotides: TGTGCCAGCAGCTTAGAAGGGAGGTCACCCCTCCACTTT.

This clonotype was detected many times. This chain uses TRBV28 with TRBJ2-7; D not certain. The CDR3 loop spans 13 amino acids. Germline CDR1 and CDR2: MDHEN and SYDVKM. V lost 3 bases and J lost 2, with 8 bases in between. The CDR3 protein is CASSFQAAYEQYF. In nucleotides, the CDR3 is TGTGCCAGCAGTTTTCAAGCCGCCTACGAGCAGTACTTC.

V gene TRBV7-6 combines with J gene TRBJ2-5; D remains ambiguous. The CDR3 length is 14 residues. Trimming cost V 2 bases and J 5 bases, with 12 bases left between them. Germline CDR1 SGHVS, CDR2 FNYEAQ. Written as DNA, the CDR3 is TGTGCCAGCAGCTTATATGGCGTCTCGGAGACCCAGTACTTC. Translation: CASSLYGVSETQYF. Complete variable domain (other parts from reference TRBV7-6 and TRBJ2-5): GAGVSQSPRYKVTKRGQDVALRCDPISGHVSLYWYRQALGQGPEFLTYFNYEAQQDKSGLPNDRFSAERPEGSISTLTIQRTEQRDSAMYRCASSLYGVSETQYFGPGTRLLVL.

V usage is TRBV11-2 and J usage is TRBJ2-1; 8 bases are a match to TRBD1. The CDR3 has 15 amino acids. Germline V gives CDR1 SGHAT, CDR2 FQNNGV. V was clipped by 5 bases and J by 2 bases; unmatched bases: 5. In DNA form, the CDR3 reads TGTGCCAGCAGCCCGGGACAGGAGGCCTACAATGAGCAGTTCTTC. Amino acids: CASSPGQEAYNEQFF.

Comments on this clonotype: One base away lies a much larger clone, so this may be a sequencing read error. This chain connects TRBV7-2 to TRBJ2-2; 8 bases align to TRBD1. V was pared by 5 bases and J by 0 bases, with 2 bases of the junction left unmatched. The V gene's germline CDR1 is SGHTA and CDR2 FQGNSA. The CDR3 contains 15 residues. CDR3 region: CASSQQGANTGELFF. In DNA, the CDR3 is TGTGCCAGCAGCCAACAGGGGGCGAACACCGGGGAGCTGTTTTTT.

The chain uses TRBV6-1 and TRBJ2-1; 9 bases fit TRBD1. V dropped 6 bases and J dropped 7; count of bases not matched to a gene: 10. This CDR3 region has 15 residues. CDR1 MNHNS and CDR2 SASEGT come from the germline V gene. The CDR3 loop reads CASRSGGQGGNEQFF. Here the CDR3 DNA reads TGTGCCAGCAGGTCAGGGGGACAGGGTGGGAATGAGCAGTTCTTC.

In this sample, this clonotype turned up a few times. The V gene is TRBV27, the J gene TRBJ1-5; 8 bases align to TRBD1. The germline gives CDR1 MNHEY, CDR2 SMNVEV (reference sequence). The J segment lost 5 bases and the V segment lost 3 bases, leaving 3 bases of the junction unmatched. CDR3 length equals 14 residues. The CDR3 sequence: CASSFRGHDQPQHF. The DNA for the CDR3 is TGTGCCAGCAGTTTCAGGGGGCATGATCAGCCCCAGCATTTT.